This TCR beta chain was retrieved from a study of Ad26.COV2.S vaccination and SARS-CoV-2 variants. Clones were sequenced by immunoSEQ multiplex PCR, and TCRdb holds only the in-frame ones, with some missing. The sample yields 450,000 to 550,000 clones, about 89% seen once. CDR3 length: 15 amino acids. V shed 4 bases and J shed 9 bases, with 17 bases lying between them. CDR1 and CDR2 from the germline V gene are SGHNT and YYREEE (reference sequence). Specified treatment: 15 to 20 received Ad26.COV2.S at low or high dose, single or two shots; about 5 received placebo; per-sample allocation not given. Collection of samples fell on day 63 after the first vaccine or placebo injection.

This chain uses TRBV5-4 with TRBJ1-6; D gene unclear. This sequence originates from a person aged 18-60 years who received the Ad26.COV2.S COVID-19 vaccine or a placebo. Here the sequenced sample was peripheral blood, taken in a trial of Ad26.COV2.S vaccine versus placebo. CDR3 protein: CASSLTDSGSSPLHF. The DNA for the CDR3 is TGTGCCAGCAGCCTGACCGATTCTGGAAGTTCACCCCTCCACTTT.